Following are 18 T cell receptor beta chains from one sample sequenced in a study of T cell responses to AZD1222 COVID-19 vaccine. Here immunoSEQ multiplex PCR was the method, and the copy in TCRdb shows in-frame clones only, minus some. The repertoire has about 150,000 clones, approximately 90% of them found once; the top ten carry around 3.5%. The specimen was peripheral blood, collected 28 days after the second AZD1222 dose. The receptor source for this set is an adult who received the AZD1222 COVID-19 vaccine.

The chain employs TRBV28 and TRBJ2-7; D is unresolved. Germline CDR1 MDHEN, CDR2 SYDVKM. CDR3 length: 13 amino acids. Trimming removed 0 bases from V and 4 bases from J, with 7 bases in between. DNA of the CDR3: TGTGCCAGCAGTTTATGGGGAAGGTACGAGCAGTACTTC. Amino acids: CASSLWGRYEQYF. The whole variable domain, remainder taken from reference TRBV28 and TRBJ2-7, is DVKVTQSSRYLVKRTGEKVFLECVQDMDHENMFWYRQDPGLGLRLIYFSYDVKMKEKGDIPEGYSVSREKKERFSLILESASTNQTSMYLCASSLWGRYEQYFGPGTRLTVT.

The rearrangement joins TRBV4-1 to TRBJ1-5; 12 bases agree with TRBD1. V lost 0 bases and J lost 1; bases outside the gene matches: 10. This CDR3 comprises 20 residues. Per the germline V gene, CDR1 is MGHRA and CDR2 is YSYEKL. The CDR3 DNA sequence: TGCGCCAGCAGCCAAGATCGCGGGACAGGGGGCTACGCAAGCAATCAGCCCCAGCATTTT. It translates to CASSQDRGTGGYASNQPQHF.

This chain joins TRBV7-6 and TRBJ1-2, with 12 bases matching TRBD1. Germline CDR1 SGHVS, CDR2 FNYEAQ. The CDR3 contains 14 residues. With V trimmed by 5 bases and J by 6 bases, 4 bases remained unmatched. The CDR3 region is CASSRGQGADGYTF. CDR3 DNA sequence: TGTGCCAGCAGCCGGGGACAGGGGGCCGATGGCTACACCTTC. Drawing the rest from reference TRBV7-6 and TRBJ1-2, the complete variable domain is GAGVSQSPRYKVTKRGQDVALRCDPISGHVSLYWYRQALGQGPEFLTYFNYEAQQDKSGLPNDRFSAERPEGSISTLTIQRTEQRDSAMYRCASSRGQGADGYTFGSGTRLTVV.

As DNA, the CDR3 is TGTGCCAGCAGCCCCGGACGTTTCTCTGGAAACACCATATATTTT. It specifies CASSPGRFSGNTIYF. The gene calls are TRBV6-5 and TRBJ1-3; no reliable D call. The CDR3 has 15 amino acids. Trimming cost V 6 bases and J 0 bases, with 12 bases left between them. Germline V CDR1 and CDR2: MNHEY, SVGAGI.

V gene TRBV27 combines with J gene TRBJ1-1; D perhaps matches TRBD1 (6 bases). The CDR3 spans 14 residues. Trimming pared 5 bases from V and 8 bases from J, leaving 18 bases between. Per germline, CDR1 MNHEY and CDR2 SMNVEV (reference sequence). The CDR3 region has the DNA TGTGCCAGCAGTCCCTGGGGTGGGGGCGGGGAAGCTTTCTTT. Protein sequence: CASSPWGGGGEAFF.

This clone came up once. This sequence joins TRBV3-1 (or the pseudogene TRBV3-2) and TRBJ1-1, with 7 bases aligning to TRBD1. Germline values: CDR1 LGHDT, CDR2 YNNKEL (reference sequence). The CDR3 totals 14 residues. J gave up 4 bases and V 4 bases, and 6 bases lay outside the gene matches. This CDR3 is CASSPSQGFTEAFF. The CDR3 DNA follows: TGTGCCAGCAGCCCGTCACAGGGGTTCACTGAAGCTTTCTTT.

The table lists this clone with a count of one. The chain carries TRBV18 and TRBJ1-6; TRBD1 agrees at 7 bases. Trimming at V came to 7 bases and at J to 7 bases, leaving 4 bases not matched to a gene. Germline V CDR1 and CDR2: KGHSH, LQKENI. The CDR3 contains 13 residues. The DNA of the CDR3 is TGTGCCAGCTTAGGACAGGAAAATTCACCCCTCCACTTT. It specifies CASLGQENSPLHF.

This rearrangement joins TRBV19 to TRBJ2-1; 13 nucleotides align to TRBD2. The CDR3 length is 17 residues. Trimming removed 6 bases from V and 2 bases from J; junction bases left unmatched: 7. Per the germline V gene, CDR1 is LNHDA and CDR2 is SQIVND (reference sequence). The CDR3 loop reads CASSEGLAGVTYNEQFF. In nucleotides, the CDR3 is TGTGCCAGTAGCGAAGGACTAGCGGGAGTCACCTACAATGAGCAGTTCTTC. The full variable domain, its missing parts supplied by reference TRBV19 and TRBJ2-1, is DGGITQSPKYLFRKEGQNVTLSCEQNLNHDAMYWYRQDPGQGLRLIYYSQIVNDFQKGDIAEGYSVSREKKESFPLTVTSAQKNPTAFYLCASSEGLAGVTYNEQFFGPGTRLTVL.

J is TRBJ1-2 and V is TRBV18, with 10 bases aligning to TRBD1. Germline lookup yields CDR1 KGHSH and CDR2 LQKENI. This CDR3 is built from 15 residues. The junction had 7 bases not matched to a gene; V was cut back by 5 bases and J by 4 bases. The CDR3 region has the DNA TGTGCCAGCTCAGAAAGACAGGGGGCCGTCTATGGCTACACCTTC. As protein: CASSERQGAVYGYTF. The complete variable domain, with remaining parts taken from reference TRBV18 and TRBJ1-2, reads NAGVMQNPRHLVRRRGQEARLRCSPMKGHSHVYWYRQLPEEGLKFMVYLQKENIIDESGMPKERFSAEFPKEGPSILRIQQVVRGDSAAYFCASSERQGAVYGYTFGSGTRLTVV.

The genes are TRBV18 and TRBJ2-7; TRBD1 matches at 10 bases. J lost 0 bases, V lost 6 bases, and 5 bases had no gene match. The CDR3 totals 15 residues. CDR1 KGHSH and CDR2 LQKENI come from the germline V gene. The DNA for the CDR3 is TGTGCCAGCTCCCAGGGACAGGGGAGCTCCTACGAGCAGTACTTC. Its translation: CASSQGQGSSYEQYF.

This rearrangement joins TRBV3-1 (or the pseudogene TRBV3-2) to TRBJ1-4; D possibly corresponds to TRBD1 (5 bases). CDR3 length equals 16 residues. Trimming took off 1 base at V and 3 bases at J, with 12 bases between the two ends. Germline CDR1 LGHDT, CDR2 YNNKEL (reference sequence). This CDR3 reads CASSQGGSNSNEKLFF. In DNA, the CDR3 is TGTGCCAGCAGCCAAGGGGGGTCAAACTCTAATGAAAAACTGTTTTTT.

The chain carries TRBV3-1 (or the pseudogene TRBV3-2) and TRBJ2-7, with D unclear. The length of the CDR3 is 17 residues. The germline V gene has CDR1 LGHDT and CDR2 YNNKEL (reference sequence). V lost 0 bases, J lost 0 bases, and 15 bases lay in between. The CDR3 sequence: CASSQDLGLLNSYEQYF. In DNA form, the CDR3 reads TGTGCCAGCAGCCAAGACCTTGGGCTATTGAACTCCTACGAGCAGTACTTC.

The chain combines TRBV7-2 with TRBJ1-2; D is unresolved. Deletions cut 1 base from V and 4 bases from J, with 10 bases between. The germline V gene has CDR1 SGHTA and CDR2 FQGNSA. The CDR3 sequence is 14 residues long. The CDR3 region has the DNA TGTGCCAGCAGCTTAGTGGTCAGGACCTATGGCTACACCTTC. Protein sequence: CASSLVVRTYGYTF.

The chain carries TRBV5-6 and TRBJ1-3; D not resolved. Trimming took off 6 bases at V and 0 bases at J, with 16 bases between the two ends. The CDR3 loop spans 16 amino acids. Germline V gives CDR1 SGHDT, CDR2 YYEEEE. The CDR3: CASTSGSFLSGNTIYF. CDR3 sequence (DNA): TGTGCCAGCACCTCGGGCAGTTTCCTCTCTGGAAACACCATATATTTT.

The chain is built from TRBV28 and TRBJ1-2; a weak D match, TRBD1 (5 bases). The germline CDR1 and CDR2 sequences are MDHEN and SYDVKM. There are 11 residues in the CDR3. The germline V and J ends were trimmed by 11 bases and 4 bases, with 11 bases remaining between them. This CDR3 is CALGGFYGYTF. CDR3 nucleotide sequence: TGTGCCTTGGGGGGATTCTATGGCTACACCTTC.

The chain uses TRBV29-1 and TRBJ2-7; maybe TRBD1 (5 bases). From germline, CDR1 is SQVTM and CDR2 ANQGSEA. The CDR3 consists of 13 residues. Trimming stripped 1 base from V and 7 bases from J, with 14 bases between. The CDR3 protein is CSVEVQGVGEQYF. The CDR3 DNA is TGCAGCGTTGAAGTGCAGGGTGTAGGTGAGCAGTACTTC.

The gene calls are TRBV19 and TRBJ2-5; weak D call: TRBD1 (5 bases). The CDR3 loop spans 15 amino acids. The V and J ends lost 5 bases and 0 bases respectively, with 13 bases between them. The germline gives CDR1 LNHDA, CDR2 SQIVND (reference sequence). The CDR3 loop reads CASSLGASYQETQYF. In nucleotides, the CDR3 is TGTGCCAGTAGTTTAGGGGCCTCGTACCAAGAGACCCAGTACTTC. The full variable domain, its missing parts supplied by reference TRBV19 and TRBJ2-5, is DGGITQSPKYLFRKEGQNVTLSCEQNLNHDAMYWYRQDPGQGLRLIYYSQIVNDFQKGDIAEGYSVSREKKESFPLTVTSAQKNPTAFYLCASSLGASYQETQYFGPGTRLLVL.

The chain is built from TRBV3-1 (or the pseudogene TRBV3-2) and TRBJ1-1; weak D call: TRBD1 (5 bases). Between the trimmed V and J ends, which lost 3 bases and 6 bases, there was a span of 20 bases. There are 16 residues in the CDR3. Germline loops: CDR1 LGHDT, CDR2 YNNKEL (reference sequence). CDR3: CASSHPPARGSAEAFF. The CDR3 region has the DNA TGTGCCAGCAGCCATCCCCCCGCCCGGGGGAGCGCTGAAGCTTTCTTT.